Each of the 31 T cell receptor beta chains below was sequenced from the same sample in a study of T cells in women clearing cervical HPV infection. TCRdb's table, derived via immunoSEQ multiplex PCR, lists solely in-frame clones and lacks some. This repertoire includes some 24,000 clones. Material for sequencing was blood buffy coat. Receptors were obtained from a woman aged 18-70 years with a cervical HPV16 infection that either progressed to CIN3+ or cleared (not recorded which).

In the case of this clone: The read terminates 3 residues ahead of where the CDR3 ends, so the germline J gene completes it. This chain connects TRBV7-6 to TRBJ2-5, with TRBD1 matching over 7 bases. Germline values: CDR1 SGHVS, CDR2 FNYEAQ. V trimming: 1 base; J trimming: 1 base; junction bases outside the gene matches: 3. The CDR3 contains 15 residues. The chain's CDR3 is CASSLGGQFQETQYF. The CDR3 DNA, read in part, is TGTGCCAGCAGCTTAGGGGGACAGTTCCAAGAGACC.

A note on this clone: The DNA ends 3 residues before the CDR3 does, and the rest of the CDR3 is filled in from the germline J gene. This sequence joins TRBV6-1 and TRBJ2-2; 9 bases match TRBD1. From germline, CDR1 is MNHNS and CDR2 SASEGT. J gave up 8 bases and V 4 bases, and 8 bases lay outside the gene matches. The CDR3 has 15 amino acids. The part of the CDR3 DNA that was read is TGTGCCAGCAGTGGATTCGGGACAGGGATGGGGGAG. Amino acid sequence: CASSGFGTGMGE. Given in full, the CDR3 is CASSGFGTGMGELFF.

Concerning this clone: The read terminates 3 residues ahead of where the CDR3 ends, so the germline J gene completes it. The genes are TRBV6-4 and TRBJ2-1; a possible D gene is TRBD1 (5 bases). The length of the CDR3 is 14 residues. V was pared by 6 bases and J by 9 bases, with 18 bases between. Per the germline V gene, CDR1 is MRHNA and CDR2 is SNTAGT. Partial CDR3 DNA: TGTGCCAGCAGGACCGTTCAAGGGGTGAGTGAG. It is translated as CASRTVQGVSE. The whole CDR3 reads CASRTVQGVSEQFF.

Comment on this clone: With the read ending 3 residues before the CDR3 end, the germline J gene is used to fill in that end. V usage is TRBV20-1 and J usage is TRBJ2-7; D gene unclear. V was pared by 3 bases and J by 2 bases, with 11 bases between. The CDR3 totals 13 residues. Germline CDR1 DFQATT, CDR2 SNEGSKA (reference sequence). CDR3 DNA (partial): TGCAGTGCTAGGTATCCCTCAGCCTACGAG. Translating it yields CSARYPSAYE. The whole CDR3 sequence reads CSARYPSAYEQYF.

To note about this clone: The observed sequence ends 3 residues before the CDR3 terminus, with the missing tail filled in from the germline J gene. This chain uses TRBV19 with TRBJ1-5; D possibly corresponds to TRBD1 (5 bases). The CDR3 loop spans 15 amino acids. V was cut by 4 bases and J by 0 bases, with 10 bases left in between. Germline V gene data show CDR1 as LNHDA and CDR2 as SQIVND (reference sequence). This CDR3 reads CASSTGVGSNQPQHF. Partial CDR3 DNA: TGTGCCAGTAGTACGGGGGTGGGTAGCAATCAGCCC.

A remark on this clone: Read sequence stops 3 residues before the CDR3 end, and the germline J gene provides the missing end. The gene calls are TRBV7-9 and TRBJ1-2, with no clear D. This CDR3 contains 14 residues. Germline-derived CDR1 and CDR2 are SEHNR and FQNEAQ (reference sequence). The DNA read from the CDR3 is TGTGCCAGCCGTCGCGGAAACTCCTACAATGAC. This encodes CASRRGNSYND. The complete CDR3 protein is CASRRGNSYNDYTF.

A word on this clone: The read finishes 3 residues shy of the CDR3 end, and the germline J gene is used to complete it. The chain is built from TRBV10-3 and TRBJ2-1, with 10 bases fitting TRBD2. V lost 5 bases, J lost 8 bases, and 6 bases stayed unmatched. Germline loops: CDR1 ENHRY, CDR2 SYGVKD. This CDR3 has 14 amino acids. The CDR3 sequence is CAISRTSGGYEQFF. The DNA read from the CDR3 is TGTGCCATCAGTCGGACTAGCGGAGGGTATGAG.

To note about this clone: The CDR3 extends 3 residues past the end of the read, so its final part is completed from the germline J gene. The chain uses TRBV5-6 and TRBJ2-7; perhaps TRBD1 as D (6 bases). V was pared by 4 bases and J by 2 bases, with 16 bases between. The CDR3 runs 15 residues. CDR1 is SGHDT and CDR2 is YYEEEE in the germline V gene. The CDR3: CASSLGGHMTYEQYF. CDR3 DNA, as far as it was read: TGTGCCAGCAGCCTAGGGGGACACATGACCTACGAG.

Incomplete CDR3 DNA: TGTGCCAGCAGTCGTGGGCGCATTCTCACAGATACG. As protein: CASSRGRILTDT. The full CDR3 is CASSRGRILTDTQYF. This rearrangement joins TRBV2 to TRBJ2-3, with unresolved D. The CDR3 goes on 3 residues after the read ends, and that part is filled in from the germline J gene. The CDR3 is 15 residues long. Germline V gene sequence: CDR1 SNHLY, CDR2 FYNNEI. Trimming removed 5 bases from V and 2 bases from J, with 14 bases in between.

Of note for this clone: The read ends 3 residues early relative to the CDR3; the germline J gene fills the gap. The J gene is TRBJ2-3, the V gene TRBV29-1; TRBD1 might be the D (6 bases). The germline CDR1 and CDR2 sequences are SQVTM and ANQGSEA. The CDR3 is 11 residues long. The CDR3 region is CSSRDIKTQYF. CDR3 DNA, as far as it was read: TGCAGCAGCCGGGACATAAAGACG.

With respect to this clone: Read data end 3 residues before the CDR3 end; the end is taken from the germline J gene. This chain connects TRBV9 to TRBJ2-6, with D maybe TRBD1 (5 bases). The CDR3 loop spans 16 amino acids. Germline CDR1 SGDLS, CDR2 YYNGEE. V was clipped by 1 base and J by 2 bases, with 10 bases between them. The sequenced CDR3 bases are TGTGCCAGCAGCGTACAACAGGCCCCTGGGGCCAACGTC. It specifies CASSVQQAPGANV. The CDR3 in its entirety is CASSVQQAPGANVLTF.

Notes on this clone: Coverage ceases 3 residues before the CDR3 finishes, and the germline J gene fills in the end. This chain links TRBV5-1 with TRBJ1-3; D is possibly TRBD1 (5 bases). CDR3 length: 18 residues. Trimming shortened V by 4 bases and J by 0 bases, and 20 bases separated the two germline ends. Germline V CDR1 and CDR2: SGHRS, YFSETQ. CDR3 amino acids: CASSQGNSGDLSGNTIYF. CDR3 DNA, as far as it was read: TGCGCCAGCAGCCAAGGTAACAGCGGGGACCTCTCTGGAAACACC.

On this clone itself: The DNA ends 3 residues before the CDR3 does, and the rest of the CDR3 is filled in from the germline J gene. The rearrangement links TRBV20-1 to TRBJ1-2; D unresolved. This CDR3 contains 15 residues. V dropped 3 bases and J dropped 0 bases, with 14 bases sitting between them. Germline V gene data show CDR1 as DFQATT and CDR2 as SNEGSKA (reference sequence). The chain's CDR3 is CSASINRQTNYGYTF. The DNA read from the CDR3 is TGCAGTGCTAGTATTAACAGACAAACTAACTATGGC.

Turning to this clone: The read falls 3 residues short of the CDR3 end, and the missing part is taken from the germline J gene. This rearrangement joins TRBV19 to TRBJ1-2, with 7 bases aligning to TRBD1. Germline V gene sequence: CDR1 LNHDA, CDR2 SQIVND (reference sequence). This CDR3 has 16 amino acids. V was clipped by 5 bases and J by 2 bases; unmatched bases: 11. The covered CDR3 bases are TGTGCCAGTAGTGTTCTTCTGGGGACAGACAACTATGGC. It is translated as CASSVLLGTDNYG. The CDR3 as a whole reads CASSVLLGTDNYGYTF.

A word on this clone: The read ends 3 residues early relative to the CDR3; the germline J gene fills the gap. The genes are TRBV29-1 and TRBJ1-5; 8 bases line up with TRBD1. The germline CDR1 and CDR2 sequences are SQVTM and ANQGSEA. The CDR3 runs to 13 residues. V shed 4 bases and J 5 bases; nucleotides not matched to a gene: 4. CDR3 bases read: TGCAGCGTTGCAGGGGGCTATTATCAGCCC. Encoded protein: CSVAGGYYQP. The entire CDR3 protein is CSVAGGYYQPQHF.

Of note for this clone: The read ends 3 residues early relative to the CDR3; the germline J gene fills the gap. The chain joins TRBV7-3 to TRBJ1-2; D possibly corresponds to TRBD1 (6 bases). Trimming cost V 1 base and J 7 bases, with 7 bases left between them. CDR1 is SGHTA and CDR2 is FQGTGA in the germline V gene. The CDR3 length is 12 residues. CDR3 bases read: TGTGCCAGCAGCTTAAGGGACACTGGC. Translation gives CASSLRDTG. The CDR3 in its entirety is CASSLRDTGYTF.

For this clone: The sequence runs out 3 residues before the end of the CDR3; the remainder is reconstructed from the germline J gene. The chain is built from TRBV7-9 and TRBJ1-2; D not certain. CDR3 size: 15 residues. The V gene's germline CDR1 is SEHNR and CDR2 FQNEAQ (reference sequence). CDR3 sequence: CASSDNSGRANDYTF. The covered CDR3 bases are TGTGCCAGCAGCGATAATAGCGGGAGGGCCAATGAC.

Partial CDR3 DNA: TGCGCCAGCAGCTTGACTAGCGGGAGTGCCGGGGAG. This codes for CASSLTSGSAGE. The whole CDR3 is CASSLTSGSAGELFF. The chain couples TRBV5-1 to TRBJ2-2; TRBD2 aligns across 11 bases. The read terminates 3 residues before the CDR3 end, so the remaining end is supplied by the germline J gene. Germline lookup yields CDR1 SGHRS and CDR2 YFSETQ. CDR3 length: 15 residues. With 1 base clipped from V and 6 bases from J, the junction kept 2 bases outside the gene matches.

The CDR3: CASSLPGFLNTEAFF. Incomplete CDR3 DNA: TGTGCCAGCAGCCTTCCCGGGTTCCTGAACACTGAA. The chain couples TRBV11-3 to TRBJ1-1; D is unresolved. The read finishes 3 residues shy of the CDR3 end, and the germline J gene is used to complete it. The CDR3 is 15 amino acids. Germline V gene sequence: CDR1 SGHNT, CDR2 YENEEA. V lost 5 bases and J lost 0, with 13 bases in between.

In the case of this clone: Read sequence stops 3 residues before the CDR3 end, and the germline J gene provides the missing end. The V call is TRBV7-6, the J call TRBJ2-7; 7 bases are a match to TRBD2. The CDR3 runs 15 residues. The V gene's germline CDR1 is SGHVS and CDR2 FNYEAQ. Trimming at V came to 1 base and at J to 6 bases, leaving 9 bases not matched to a gene. Partial CDR3 DNA: TGTGCCAGCAGCTTAGGCGGGGGAACTAGTCGCGAG. It is translated as CASSLGGGTSRE. The CDR3 in full is CASSLGGGTSREQYF.

A word on this clone: The read gets to within 3 residues of the CDR3 end, and the germline J gene fills in the rest. The chain combines TRBV5-1 with TRBJ2-5; 8 nucleotides match TRBD2. V lost 0 bases to trimming and J lost 1 base; unmatched junction nucleotides: 2. Germline V lookup: CDR1 SGHRS, CDR2 YFSETQ. The CDR3 runs to 15 residues. The CDR3 is CASSLELAVQETQYF. The CDR3 bases that were read are TGCGCCAGCAGCTTGGAACTAGCGGTCCAAGAGACC.

Concerning this clone: The CDR3 is cut off 3 residues early in the read; its end comes from the germline J gene. This chain joins TRBV10-3 and TRBJ1-2; 8 bases agree with TRBD1. The germline V gene has CDR1 ENHRY and CDR2 SYGVKD. V dropped 6 bases and J dropped 4; count of bases not matched to a gene: 7. The CDR3 covers 14 residues. The DNA read from the CDR3 is TGTGCCATCAGCGGACAGGGTATGGGCTATGGC. Translating it yields CAISGQGMGYG. The full CDR3 sequence reads CAISGQGMGYGYTF.

A note on this clone: The read comes to an end 3 residues before the CDR3 does, leaving the germline J gene to fill in the end. The chain combines TRBV4-2 with TRBJ1-6; 7 bases line up with TRBD1. The V and J ends lost 0 bases and 9 bases, in that order; junction bases with no gene match: 14. There are 18 residues in the CDR3. Germline V gene lookup returns CDR1 LGHNA and CDR2 YNFKEQ. Incomplete CDR3 DNA: TGTGCCAGCAGCCAAGACCCAGTCACAGGGGAAAGTGCTTCACCC. As protein: CASSQDPVTGESASP. The whole CDR3 region reads CASSQDPVTGESASPLHF.

Worth noting for this clone: The sequence runs out 3 residues before the end of the CDR3; the remainder is reconstructed from the germline J gene. This sequence joins TRBV7-9 and TRBJ2-7, with TRBD2 matching 8 bases. V was pared by 0 bases and J by 3 bases, with 4 bases of the junction left unmatched. Germline V gene lookup returns CDR1 SEHNR and CDR2 FQNEAQ (reference sequence). This CDR3 has 15 amino acids. Here the CDR3 reads CASSLALAESYEQYF. Incomplete CDR3 DNA: TGTGCCAGCAGCTTAGCACTAGCGGAGAGCTACGAG.

Concerning this clone: Read sequence stops 3 residues before the CDR3 end, and the germline J gene provides the missing end. The chain has TRBV28 and TRBJ2-7; TRBD1 matches at 9 bases. Germline lookup yields CDR1 MDHEN and CDR2 SYDVKM. The CDR3 is 15 amino acids. After removal of 5 bases from V and 3 bases from J, the junction contained 8 bases not matched to a gene. The sequenced CDR3 bases are TGTGCCAGCAGTGTCCTGGACAGGGGTCTCTACGAG. This gives the protein CASSVLDRGLYE. The complete CDR3 sequence is CASSVLDRGLYEQYF.

Notes on this clone: The DNA ends 3 residues before the CDR3 does, and the rest of the CDR3 is filled in from the germline J gene. The rearrangement uses TRBV18 and TRBJ1-2; D uncertain. Germline V gene lookup returns CDR1 KGHSH and CDR2 LQKENI. The CDR3 is 15 amino acids. CDR3 sequence: CASSPLAANALGYTF. The sequenced part of the CDR3 DNA is TGTGCCAGCTCACCATTGGCAGCGAACGCCCTGGGC.

With respect to this clone: The same CDR3 is also encoded by other DNA sequences in this sample. The covered CDR3 bases are TGTGCCAGCAGCTTAGCGGTATCTCGCAGGCCCTCTGGAAACACC. Translating it yields CASSLAVSRRPSGNT. The full CDR3 is CASSLAVSRRPSGNTIYF. The V and J genes are TRBV7-2 and TRBJ1-3, with D unresolved. The read ends 3 residues early relative to the CDR3; the germline J gene fills the gap. V was cut by 0 bases and J by 0 bases, with 15 bases left in between. This CDR3 comprises 18 residues. The germline CDR1 and CDR2 sequences are SGHTA and FQGNSA.

As for this clone: Coverage ceases 3 residues before the CDR3 finishes, and the germline J gene fills in the end. V usage is TRBV20-1 and J usage is TRBJ2-7, with 8 bases identical to TRBD2. Germline-derived CDR1 and CDR2 are DFQATT and SNEGSKA (reference sequence). The CDR3 consists of 14 residues. Unmatched junction bases numbered 11, after V lost 4 bases and J lost 6 bases. The CDR3 bases that were read are TGCAGTGCTACCGGGGGGGGACGAGAATTCGAG. Protein product: CSATGGGREFE. The full-length CDR3 reads as CSATGGGREFEQYF.

As to this clone: The CDR3 goes on 3 residues after the read ends, and that part is filled in from the germline J gene. This chain links TRBV18 with TRBJ2-1; perhaps TRBD1 as D (6 bases). The CDR3 totals 13 residues. V dropped 4 bases and J dropped 8 bases, with 12 bases sitting between them. The germline gives CDR1 KGHSH, CDR2 LQKENI. CDR3: CASSLQGIHEQFF. Incomplete CDR3 DNA: TGTGCCAGCTCACTCCAGGGGATCCATGAG.

Concerning this clone itself: The sequence runs out 3 residues before the end of the CDR3; the remainder is reconstructed from the germline J gene. The V call is TRBV20-1, the J call TRBJ2-3; the D is unclear. Germline-derived CDR1 and CDR2 are DFQATT and SNEGSKA (reference sequence). This CDR3 has 10 amino acids. The DNA read from the CDR3 is TGCAGTGCTAGTGGCCGGGCG. Translation: CSASGRA. The whole CDR3 sequence reads CSASGRAQYF.

A word on this clone: With the read ending 3 residues before the CDR3 end, the germline J gene is used to fill in that end. The J gene is TRBJ2-3, the V gene TRBV5-1; 7 bases map to TRBD1. The germline V gene has CDR1 SGHRS and CDR2 YFSETQ. This CDR3 has 17 amino acids. The CDR3 here is CASWGQPKDIRNQPQYF. CDR3 DNA, as far as it was read: TGCGCCAGCTGGGGACAGCCGAAGGACATACGCAATCAGCCG.